This T cell receptor (beta chain) was identified during a study of shared clonotypes between healthy human individuals. Study as a whole: The plates for each donor numbered three CD4 naive, three CD4 memory, two CD8 naive and one CD8 memory.

Some clones are missing from TCRdb's copy, which holds only in-frame ones; the method was immunoSEQ multiplex PCR. The table shows roughly 2.1 million clones, with roughly 91% occurring only once. Turning to this clone: Its antigen is not identified.

Findings of the study overall: Clonotype sharing among donors was thought likely to change with sequencing depth.

Only CD45RO-negative cells positively selected for CCR7 counted as naive CD8 cells, so terminally differentiated effector memory CD45RA+ cells were excluded. All participating donors were Caucasian adults from Nashville, Tennessee. The TCR originated in a man aged 18-30 years in good health. Some clones in this sample may be carry-over from other donors' samples. Source material: naive CD8+ T cells from PBMCs.

This CDR3 is CASTSTGVEAFF. Here the CDR3 DNA reads TGTGCCAGCACCTCTACAGGGGTTGAAGCTTTCTTT. The gene calls are TRBV5-5 and TRBJ1-1; 7 bases map to TRBD1. CDR1 is SGHKS and CDR2 is YYEKEE in the germline V gene (reference sequence). The V gene end was trimmed by 6 bases and the J gene end by 7 bases; junction bases not matched to a gene: 6. The CDR3 runs 12 residues.